This T cell receptor beta chain was identified in a study of regulatory T cells in long-lasting Graves disease. General study results and limits: Accuracy might have suffered from few samples.

Libraries of TCR beta came from iRepertoire HTBI primers plus Arm-PCR of CDR3 regions. Study processing details: Samples revealed roughly 60 TRBV and approximately 15 TRBJ segments. TCRdb re-derived calls from the multiplex PCR reads in MiXCR, one entry per CDR3 protein. TCRdb's processing, not the study's, gives the V and J calls here. The repertoire holds hundreds of thousands of distinct CDR3 sequences, with more than 10% as singletons. Trimming took 2 bases from V and 0 from J, leaving 4 bases between them. This CDR3 is built from 13 residues. Germline V gene sequence: CDR1 MNHEY, CDR2 SVGEGT. There are many counts of this clonotype. The antigen is unknown. As to time point: newly diagnosed GD, antithyroid drugs for less than 3 months. The TCR library was prepared using RNA isolated from PBMCs. These data also formed part of another study, on T cells in Graves' hyperthyroidism and ophthalmopathy. That investigation notes: Exclusions: uncontrolled infection, other autoimmune disease, pregnancy, lactation. Most clonotypes that expanded in the thyroid above 0.001 also showed up in blood.

The TCR comes from a woman in her twenties or thirties with Graves disease. The J gene is TRBJ1-1, the V gene TRBV6-2 or TRBV6-3; D ambiguous. The sequenced sample was peripheral blood mononuclear cells (PBMCs), obtained at new diagnosis, from a patient treated with antithyroid drugs. The CDR3 DNA is TGTGCCAGCAGTTACGAGTTGAACACTGAAGCTTTCTTT. Its translation: CASSYELNTEAFF.